These 17 T cell receptor beta chains originate from one sample sequenced in a study of OX40 agonist ivuxolimab in advanced cancers. Measured with immunoSEQ multiplex PCR; TCRdb has only the in-frame clones, and not every one. The sample lists 60,000 to 70,000 clones; 75% to 85% were seen once. Sequencing used CD4+ or CD8+ T cells sorted from blood, obtained in a trial of the OX40 agonist ivuxolimab. These receptors were taken from an adult with an advanced solid tumor such as melanoma, head and neck, liver or kidney cancer.

The V call is TRBV6-5, the J call TRBJ1-2; D is ambiguous. Germline V gene sequence: CDR1 MNHEY, CDR2 SVGAGI. V lost 4 bases and J lost 4, with 16 bases in between. This CDR3 is built from 15 residues. This chain's CDR3 is CASSSGVGVGYGYTF. CDR3 sequence (DNA): TGTGCCAGCAGTTCCGGAGTGGGCGTTGGCTATGGCTACACCTTC.

V usage is TRBV7-9 and J usage is TRBJ2-3, with a tentative D call TRBD2 (6 bases). CDR1 SEHNR and CDR2 FQNEAQ come from the germline V gene (reference sequence). V was trimmed by 4 bases and J by 0 bases, leaving 11 bases between them. This CDR3 has 15 amino acids. CDR3 amino acids: CASSYLASSTDTQYF. The CDR3 coding sequence is TGTGCCAGCAGCTACCTAGCGTCTAGCACAGATACGCAGTATTTT.

This clone was observed a handful of times. The J gene is TRBJ2-5, the V gene TRBV7-9; D is undetermined. V lost 3 bases to trimming and J lost 0 bases, with 11 bases between them. The germline V gene has CDR1 SEHNR and CDR2 FQNEAQ (reference sequence). The CDR3 has 15 amino acids. This CDR3 reads CASSLGSGHQETQYF. Here the CDR3 DNA reads TGTGCCAGCAGCTTGGGGTCGGGCCACCAAGAGACCCAGTACTTC.

V and J are TRBV5-1 and TRBJ1-3, with D unclear. V gave up 0 bases and J gave up 0 bases, with 13 bases separating them. The CDR3 is 17 amino acids. Per germline, CDR1 SGHRS and CDR2 YFSETQ. The CDR3 loop reads CASSLEGLTNSGNTIYF. CDR3 nucleotides: TGCGCCAGCAGCTTGGAAGGCTTAACTAACTCTGGAAACACCATATATTTT. The variable domain in full, with the rest retrieved from reference TRBV5-1 and TRBJ1-3, is KAGVTQTPRYLIKTRGQQVTLSCSPISGHRSVSWYQQTPGQGLQFLFEYFSETQRNKGNFPGRFSGRQFSNSRSEMNVSTLELGDSALYLCASSLEGLTNSGNTIYFGEGSWLTVV.

As regards this clone: One end of the junction fails to match germline, which may point to a read error. V usage is TRBV7-9 and J usage is TRBJ2-6; weak D call: TRBD1 (5 bases). Germline V gene data show CDR1 as SEHNR and CDR2 as FQNEAQ (reference sequence). CDR3 length: 12 amino acids. The CDR3 sequence: CASSLSLDTWAF. In DNA, the CDR3 is TGTGCCAGCAGCTTAAGCTTGGACACCTGGGCTTTC.

This clone was detected only a few times. V and J are TRBV5-6 and TRBJ2-5; 7 bases are a match to TRBD1. Germline assignment: CDR1 SGHDT and CDR2 YYEEEE. With 2 bases clipped from V and 5 bases from J, the junction kept 3 bases outside the gene matches. The CDR3 consists of 13 residues. CDR3 sequence: CASSFSRGETQYF. The CDR3 region has the DNA TGTGCCAGCAGCTTCTCCAGGGGGGAGACCCAGTACTTC. Drawing the rest from reference TRBV5-6 and TRBJ2-5, the complete variable domain is DAGVTQSPTHLIKTRGQQVTLRCSPKSGHDTVSWYQQALGQGPQFIFQYYEEEERQRGNFPDRFSGHQFPNYSSELNVNALLLGDSALYLCASSFSRGETQYFGPGTRLLVL.

The chain uses TRBV18 and TRBJ2-1; D is uncertain. Trimming took off 5 bases at V and 2 bases at J, with 10 bases between the two ends. The germline V gene has CDR1 KGHSH and CDR2 LQKENI. The length of the CDR3 is 14 residues. The CDR3 coding sequence is TGTGCCAGCTCATCACTGGGGACCTACAATGAGCAGTTCTTC. It encodes CASSSLGTYNEQFF.

The genes are TRBV9 and TRBJ2-7, with 9 bases lining up with TRBD2. V lost 4 bases to trimming and J lost 0 bases; unmatched junction nucleotides: 8. This CDR3 is built from 16 residues. Germline lookup yields CDR1 SGDLS and CDR2 YYNGEE. CDR3 sequence reads: CASSSGRLADSYEQYF. The CDR3 DNA is TGTGCCAGCAGCTCAGGAAGACTAGCGGACTCCTACGAGCAGTACTTC.

The chain uses TRBV19 and TRBJ1-2; 9 nucleotides line up with TRBD1. The V segment lost 8 bases and the J segment 3 bases; nucleotides outside the gene matches: 1. The germline V gene has CDR1 LNHDA and CDR2 SQIVND (reference sequence). The CDR3 is 12 amino acids. Written as DNA, the CDR3 is TGTGCCAGTGGACAGGGGTACTATGGCTACACCTTC. Translation: CASGQGYYGYTF.

The chain has TRBV5-1 and TRBJ1-3, with 7 positions matching TRBD1. CDR1 and CDR2 (germline): SGHRS, YFSETQ. This CDR3 has 17 amino acids. Trimming took 0 bases from V and 1 from J; bases not matched to a gene: 7. CDR3 nucleotide sequence: TGCGCCAGCAGCTTGGTTCCGGGACAGATATCTGGAAACACCATATATTTT. This gives the protein CASSLVPGQISGNTIYF.

The V and J genes are TRBV6-6 and TRBJ2-7; 7 bases are shared with TRBD2. The germline gives CDR1 MNHNY, CDR2 SVGAGI (reference sequence). The CDR3 is 15 amino acids. J was trimmed by 6 bases and V by 1 base; bases with no gene match: 9. The CDR3: CASSYYGGGPIEQYF. The CDR3 nucleotides read TGTGCCAGCAGTTACTATGGGGGAGGGCCCATCGAGCAGTACTTC.

The rearrangement links TRBV5-1 to TRBJ2-1; 16 bases agree with TRBD2. Germline V gives CDR1 SGHRS, CDR2 YFSETQ. The CDR3 extends over 16 amino acids. V dropped 7 bases and J dropped 4; count of bases not matched to a gene: 5. DNA for the CDR3: TGCGCCAGCGCTGGGACTAGCGGGGGGGTATACAATGAGCAGTTCTTC. Encoded protein: CASAGTSGGVYNEQFF.

The CDR3 DNA reads as TGTGCCATCAGCGTAGGGGGGACAGGTGCCTACGAGCAGTACTTC. Protein product: CAISVGGTGAYEQYF. This chain uses TRBV10-3 with TRBJ2-7, with 8 bases fitting TRBD1. The CDR3 is 15 residues long. The germline gives CDR1 ENHRY, CDR2 SYGVKD. J gave up 2 bases and V 6 bases, and 9 bases lay outside the gene matches.

CDR3 region: CASSLAPGMMNTEAFF. The CDR3 DNA reads TGTGCCAGCAGCTTGGCTCCGGGAATGATGAACACTGAAGCTTTCTTT. The J gene is TRBJ1-1, the V gene TRBV28; D unclear. Germline V lookup: CDR1 MDHEN, CDR2 SYDVKM. The CDR3 runs 16 residues. V was clipped by 6 bases and J by 0 bases, with 17 bases between them.

This clone has just one count. The chain combines TRBV5-1 with TRBJ1-1; D is perhaps TRBD1 (6 bases). The germline V and J ends were trimmed by 7 bases and 3 bases, with 16 bases remaining between them. The CDR3 sequence is 14 residues long. Looked up from germline, CDR1 is SGHRS and CDR2 is YFSETQ. Here the CDR3 reads CASLPGQYDTEAFF. As DNA, the CDR3 is TGCGCCAGCTTACCCGGACAGTACGACACTGAAGCTTTCTTT.

The genes are TRBV28 and TRBJ1-5; 9 bases map to TRBD1. This CDR3 contains 15 residues. Germline CDR1 MDHEN, CDR2 SYDVKM. The V and J ends lost 6 bases and 2 bases, in that order; junction bases with no gene match: 5. CDR3 in amino acids: CASRGTGNGNQPQHF. CDR3 DNA sequence: TGTGCCAGCAGGGGGACAGGGAATGGCAATCAGCCCCAGCATTTT.

V gene TRBV5-5 combines with J gene TRBJ1-1, with 7 bases aligning to TRBD1. V shed 0 bases, J shed 4 bases, and the junction held 6 bases outside the gene matches. The CDR3 consists of 15 residues. Germline V gene data show CDR1 as SGHKS and CDR2 as YYEKEE (reference sequence). CDR3 amino acids: CASSLGPQGGTEAFF. CDR3 coding DNA: TGTGCCAGCAGCTTGGGACCTCAGGGGGGCACTGAAGCTTTCTTT. The whole variable domain, remainder taken from reference TRBV5-5 and TRBJ1-1, is DAGVTQSPTHLIKTRGQQVTLRCSPISGHKSVSWYQQVLGQGPQFIFQYYEKEERGRGNFPDRFSARQFPNYSSELNVNALLLGDSALYLCASSLGPQGGTEAFFGQGTRLTVV.